What follows is one T cell receptor beta chain and its context. The sample is drawn from a study of immune characterization of retroperitoneal liposarcoma. The CDR3 sequence is 15 residues long. Germline CDR1 reads SGHTA; CDR2 reads FQGTGA. The J segment lost 9 bases and the V segment lost 2 bases, leaving 9 bases of the junction unmatched. TCRdb re-derived calls from the PCR reads in MiXCR, one entry per CDR3 protein. The repertoire holds approximately 7,800 distinct CDR3 sequences, with roughly 45% as singletons. This chain uses TRBV7-3 with TRBJ2-1; 8 bases map to TRBD2. The sample comprised tumor tissue. The sequence was collected from a male donor with retroperitoneal liposarcoma. The CDR3 is CASSLGTSVFTEQFF. The CDR3 DNA reads as TGTGCCAGCAGCTTAGGGACTAGTGTTTTTACTGAGCAGTTCTTC.